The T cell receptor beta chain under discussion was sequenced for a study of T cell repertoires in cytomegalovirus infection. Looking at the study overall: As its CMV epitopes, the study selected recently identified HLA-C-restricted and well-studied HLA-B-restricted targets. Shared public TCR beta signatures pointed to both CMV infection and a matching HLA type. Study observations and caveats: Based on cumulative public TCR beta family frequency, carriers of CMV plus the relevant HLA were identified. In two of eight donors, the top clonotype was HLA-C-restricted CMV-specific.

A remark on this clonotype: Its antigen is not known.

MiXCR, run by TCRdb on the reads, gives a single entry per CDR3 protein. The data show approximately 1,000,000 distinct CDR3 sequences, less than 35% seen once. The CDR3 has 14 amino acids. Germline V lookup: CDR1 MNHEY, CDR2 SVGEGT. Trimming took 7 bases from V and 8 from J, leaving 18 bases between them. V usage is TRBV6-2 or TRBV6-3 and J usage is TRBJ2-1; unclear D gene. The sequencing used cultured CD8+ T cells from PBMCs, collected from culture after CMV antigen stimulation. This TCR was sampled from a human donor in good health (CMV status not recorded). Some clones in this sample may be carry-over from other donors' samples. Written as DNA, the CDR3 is TGTGCCAGCAATATATATTCCCGGTGGGATGAGCAGTTCTTC. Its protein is CASNIYSRWDEQFF.